The 29 T cell receptor beta chains below come from one sample, sequenced in a study of neurological immune-mediated disorders (dated by TCRdb to the late 2010s). The receptor library was made with 5' RACE. Sequencing used an Illumina HiSeq 2500. TCRdb's own reprocessing of the public reads used fastp at Q25 and MiXCR and kept productive beta chains. Rows merge per CDR3 protein into single entries with the most common DNA and genes. Across this sample there are 15,000 or so distinct CDR3 sequences, with about 20% seen only once. The top ten clonotypes cover under 30% of the sample. The sequenced material came from PBMCs. These receptors all come from a man aged 50-60 years in good health.

This clonotype was picked up a small number of times. The J gene is TRBJ2-1, the V gene TRBV7-2, with TRBD1 identical over 7 bases. Germline V gene sequence: CDR1 SGHTA, CDR2 FQGNSA. The CDR3 totals 19 residues. V shed 5 bases, J shed 0 bases, and the junction held 16 bases outside the gene matches. The CDR3 sequence: CASSAKGAGGSHSYNEQFF. The CDR3 nucleotides are TGTGCCAGCAGCGCTAAGGGGGCTGGTGGCAGCCACTCCTACAATGAGCAGTTCTTC.

At least ten counts were recorded for this clonotype. The J gene is TRBJ2-7, the V gene TRBV3-1; D not certain. Trimming took 1 base from V and 7 from J, leaving 5 bases between them. This CDR3 has 11 amino acids. The germline V gene encodes CDR1 LGHDT and CDR2 YNNKEL (reference sequence). CDR3: CASSQGWEQYF. CDR3 in DNA: TGTGCCAGCAGCCAAGGTTGGGAGCAGTACTTC.

This clonotype was seen ten or more times. The chain links TRBV20-1 to TRBJ2-7; 7 positions match TRBD1. The CDR3 is made up of 12 amino acids. In germline, CDR1 is DFQATT, CDR2 SNEGSKA (reference sequence). Trimming at V came to 3 bases and at J to 7 bases, leaving 6 bases not matched to a gene. The CDR3 region has the DNA TGCAGTGCTAGCAGGGGGATTAGGGAGCAGTACTTC. Its protein is CSASRGIREQYF.

This clonotype has at least ten counts. The V gene is TRBV7-9, the J gene TRBJ2-2; D not certain. The CDR3 consists of 11 residues. Germline values: CDR1 SEHNR, CDR2 FQNEAQ (reference sequence). V was pared by 6 bases and J by 7 bases, with 6 bases between. The chain's CDR3 is CASRGGGELFF. CDR3 coding DNA: TGTGCCAGCAGGGGCGGCGGGGAGCTGTTTTTT.

At least ten counts were recorded for this clonotype. The chain recombines TRBV20-1 with TRBJ2-7, with 7 bases fitting TRBD1. CDR1 is DFQATT and CDR2 is SNEGSKA in the germline V gene (reference sequence). Trimming removed 3 bases from V and 0 bases from J; junction bases left unmatched: 2. The CDR3 totals 13 residues. CDR3 coding DNA: TGCAGTGCTAGCGACAGGGCCTCCTACGAGCAGTACTTC. This translates into CSASDRASYEQYF.

This clonotype was counted at least ten times. The chain uses TRBV5-1 and TRBJ2-3; tentatively, D is TRBD1 or TRBD2 (5 bases each). In germline, CDR1 is SGHRS, CDR2 YFSETQ. V lost 6 bases and J lost 8, with 22 bases in between. This CDR3 contains 15 residues. The CDR3, as DNA: TGCGCCAGCACCTCCAGGGTAGCGACAGAGGGTACGCAGTATTTT. It is translated as CASTSRVATEGTQYF.

This clonotype was picked up many times. V and J are TRBV5-1 and TRBJ2-1; 9 nucleotides agree with TRBD2. The germline gives CDR1 SGHRS, CDR2 YFSETQ. V lost 2 bases, J lost 9 bases, and 9 bases stayed unmatched. This CDR3 contains 15 residues. The chain's CDR3 is CASSFGSGRSVEQFF. Written as DNA, the CDR3 is TGCGCCAGCAGCTTCGGTAGCGGGAGATCAGTTGAGCAGTTCTTC.

This clonotype has a count of ten or more. This chain connects TRBV6-9 to TRBJ2-1, with 10 bases identical to TRBD2. Unmatched junction bases numbered 10, after V lost 5 bases and J lost 0 bases. In germline, CDR1 is MNHGY, CDR2 SVAAGI. The CDR3 totals 18 residues. CDR3 DNA: TGTGCCAGCAGTCCAGATAGCGGGAGGACCTGCTCCTACAATGAGCAGTTCTTC. It encodes CASSPDSGRTCSYNEQFF.

This clonotype came up many times. The CDR3 protein is CASSPSLAGSTDTQYF. The CDR3 coding sequence is TGTGCCAGCAGCCCCTCACTAGCGGGGTCTACAGATACGCAGTATTTT. The rearrangement links TRBV7-2 to TRBJ2-3, with TRBD2 identical over 10 bases. The CDR3 totals 16 residues. The germline V gene encodes CDR1 SGHTA and CDR2 FQGNSA. The V gene end was trimmed by 5 bases and the J gene end by 3 bases; junction bases not matched to a gene: 8.

The sample holds many counts of this clonotype. The gene calls are TRBV20-1 and TRBJ1-1; perhaps TRBD1 as D (5 bases). V lost 0 bases and J lost 1, with 6 bases in between. The V gene's germline CDR1 is DFQATT and CDR2 SNEGSKA (reference sequence). The CDR3 extends over 13 amino acids. CDR3 DNA: TGCAGTGCTAGAGATGGGGGGAACACTGAAGCTTTCTTT. Translation: CSARDGGNTEAFF.

In this sample, this clonotype is medium-sized. The chain has TRBV3-1 and TRBJ2-1; D may be TRBD2 (6 bases). CDR1 is LGHDT and CDR2 is YNNKEL in the germline V gene (reference sequence). This CDR3 region has 15 residues. V lost 4 bases to trimming and J lost 0 bases, with 10 bases between them. For the CDR3, the DNA is TGTGCCAGCAGCCCCCTCGGGGGCTCCTACAATGAGCAGTTCTTC. This translates into CASSPLGGSYNEQFF.

This clonotype is classed as medium-sized. The rearrangement joins TRBV5-1 to TRBJ2-7; 8 bases fit TRBD1. The CDR3 loop spans 13 amino acids. Germline-derived CDR1 and CDR2 are SGHRS and YFSETQ. With 4 bases clipped from V and 5 bases from J, the junction kept 5 bases outside the gene matches. CDR3 residues: CASSPKTGDEQYF. DNA for the CDR3: TGCGCCAGCAGCCCTAAGACAGGGGACGAGCAGTACTTC.

The V and J genes are TRBV6-6 and TRBJ2-1; no clear D gene. V gave up 2 bases and J gave up 12 bases, with 26 bases separating them. This CDR3 has 17 amino acids. CDR1 and CDR2 from the germline V gene are MNHNY and SVGAGI (reference sequence). The CDR3 here is CASSYLGRLANEYGQFF. DNA for the CDR3: TGTGCCAGCAGTTACCTAGGGCGGTTGGCGAATGAGTATGGGCAGTTCTTC.

This clonotype was seen a handful of times. V gene TRBV20-1 combines with J gene TRBJ1-4; possibly TRBD1 for D (6 bases). The CDR3 length is 14 residues. The V end lost 5 bases, the J end lost 0 bases, and 10 bases lay between the germline ends. The germline V gene encodes CDR1 DFQATT and CDR2 SNEGSKA (reference sequence). CDR3 sequence (DNA): TGCAGTGCTGCTAACAGGGCAACTAATGAAAAACTGTTTTTT. Translated: CSAANRATNEKLFF.

Many counts were recorded for this clonotype. The chain links TRBV5-1 to TRBJ2-1; 12 bases are a match to TRBD2. The ends lost 1 base at V and 5 bases at J; junction bases unmatched: 10. Germline values: CDR1 SGHRS, CDR2 YFSETQ. CDR3 length equals 18 residues. CDR3 sequence: CASSLPLAGGPLHNEQFF. The CDR3 DNA is TGCGCCAGCAGCTTGCCGCTAGCGGGAGGGCCCTTGCACAATGAGCAGTTCTTC. The whole variable domain, filled in from reference TRBV5-1 and TRBJ2-1, reads KAGVTQTPRYLIKTRGQQVTLSCSPISGHRSVSWYQQTPGQGLQFLFEYFSETQRNKGNFPGRFSGRQFSNSRSEMNVSTLELGDSALYLCASSLPLAGGPLHNEQFFGPGTRLTVL.

This clonotype was counted many times. The V call is TRBV20-1, the J call TRBJ2-7; D may be TRBD1 or TRBD2 (5 bases each). Germline CDR1 and CDR2: DFQATT and SNEGSKA (reference sequence). The CDR3 has 12 amino acids. Trimming cost V 6 bases and J 9 bases, with 18 bases left between them. CDR3 region: CSAGDQIMGQYF. The CDR3 coding sequence is TGCAGTGCCGGGGACCAAATCATGGGGCAGTACTTC.

This clonotype was detected ten times or more. The rearrangement uses TRBV20-1 and TRBJ1-5; D is perhaps TRBD1 (6 bases). The V end was cut by 1 base, the J end by 1 base, with 8 bases between. Germline V gene lookup returns CDR1 DFQATT and CDR2 SNEGSKA (reference sequence). The CDR3 covers 14 residues. The CDR3 DNA follows: TGCAGTGCTAGAGTGGGGGCGAGCAATCAGCCCCAGCATTTT. Amino acid sequence: CSARVGASNQPQHF.

In this sample, this clonotype is medium-sized. V and J are TRBV20-1 and TRBJ2-3; 9 bases line up with TRBD2. Looked up from germline, CDR1 is DFQATT and CDR2 is SNEGSKA (reference sequence). The CDR3 is made up of 15 amino acids. CDR3 sequence reads: CLAGAGSGLTDTQYF. CDR3 in DNA: TGCTTAGCGGGAGCAGGGTCAGGCCTCACAGATACGCAGTATTTT.

This chain connects TRBV29-1 to TRBJ2-1; a possible D gene is TRBD1 (6 bases). The assigned J gene may be wrong: the sequence end matches TRBJ2-7 better. Germline CDR1 is SQVTM and CDR2 is ANQGSEA. The CDR3 extends over 13 amino acids. The CDR3 sequence: CSARTLTGREQYF. The CDR3 region has the DNA TGCAGCGCCCGCACCCTAACAGGGCGGGAGCAGTACTTC.

Ten or more counts support this clonotype. The gene calls are TRBV20-1 and TRBJ2-7, with 8 nucleotides matching TRBD2. The germline gives CDR1 DFQATT, CDR2 SNEGSKA (reference sequence). The CDR3 length is 14 residues. Trimming at V came to 6 bases and at J to 6 bases, leaving 13 bases not matched to a gene. The CDR3 region is CSAQTGRALSEQYF. The CDR3 nucleotides read TGCAGTGCACAGACCGGGAGGGCCCTCTCCGAGCAGTACTTC.

In its sample, this clonotype is medium-sized. V gene TRBV4-1 combines with J gene TRBJ2-7, with D perhaps matching TRBD1 (6 bases). The V and J ends lost 1 base and 6 bases respectively, with 19 bases between them. Germline lookup yields CDR1 MGHRA and CDR2 YSYEKL. The CDR3 length is 16 residues. Written as DNA, the CDR3 is TGCGCCAGCAGCCAAGGCGTATTACAGGGTAGATCCGAGCAGTACTTC. This encodes CASSQGVLQGRSEQYF.

By share of the sample, this clonotype is medium-sized. This chain joins TRBV7-2 and TRBJ1-3; D is unresolved. V was trimmed by 7 bases and J by 1 base, leaving 14 bases between them. Germline V gene data show CDR1 as SGHTA and CDR2 as FQGNSA. This CDR3 is 15 amino acids long. Here the CDR3 reads CASTISSESGNTIYF. The CDR3 DNA reads as TGTGCCAGCACCATAAGCTCAGAGTCTGGAAACACCATATATTTT.

This clonotype occurred many times. The V gene is TRBV20-1, the J gene TRBJ1-6; D unresolved. V lost 7 bases and J lost 7, with 11 bases in between. Looked up from germline, CDR1 is DFQATT and CDR2 is SNEGSKA (reference sequence). This CDR3 spans 12 amino acids. The CDR3 region has the DNA TGCAGTGTTCAGCGCCCAAATTCACCCCTCCACTTT. Amino acid sequence: CSVQRPNSPLHF.

This clonotype was seen at least ten times. This chain joins TRBV5-1 and TRBJ2-2; TRBD2 aligns across 10 bases. The V and J ends lost 0 bases and 4 bases, in that order; junction bases with no gene match: 3. The CDR3 runs to 16 residues. The germline gives CDR1 SGHRS, CDR2 YFSETQ. The CDR3 loop is CASSLGGLAITGELFF. For the CDR3, the DNA is TGCGCCAGCAGCTTGGGGGGACTAGCGATCACCGGGGAGCTGTTTTTT.

This clonotype was seen repeatedly, ten times or more. This chain joins TRBV20-1 and TRBJ1-6; TRBD1 matches 8 bases. Trimming at V came to 4 bases and at J to 7 bases, leaving 12 bases not matched to a gene. This CDR3 comprises 16 residues. CDR1 is DFQATT, CDR2 SNEGSKA, per germline (reference sequence). The CDR3 loop is CSATPPPRQGNSPLHF. Written as DNA, the CDR3 is TGCAGTGCTACCCCCCCCCCGCGACAGGGGAATTCACCCCTCCACTTT.

This clonotype was picked up many times. The chain recombines TRBV29-1 with TRBJ1-3; TRBD1 matches at 9 bases. V was clipped by 7 bases and J by 0 bases; unmatched bases: 4. The germline CDR1 and CDR2 sequences are SQVTM and ANQGSEA. CDR3 size: 14 residues. CDR3 residues: CSANRGLSGNTIYF. In DNA, the CDR3 is TGCAGCGCAAACAGGGGGCTCTCTGGAAACACCATATATTTT. Full variable domain (rest looked up from reference TRBV29-1 and TRBJ1-3): SAVISQKPSRDICQRGTSLTIQCQVDSQVTMMFWYRQQPGQSLTLIATANQGSEATYESGFVIDKFPISRPNLTFSTLTVSNMSPEDSSIYLCSANRGLSGNTIYFGEGSWLTVV.

V is TRBV30 and J is TRBJ2-2; the D is unclear. The CDR3 consists of 12 residues. The germline CDR1 and CDR2 sequences are GTSNPN and SVGIG (reference sequence). V lost 0 bases to trimming and J lost 4 bases, with 3 bases between them. The CDR3 loop is CAWSVLTGELFF. Written as DNA, the CDR3 is TGTGCCTGGAGTGTACTCACCGGGGAGCTGTTTTTT.

In this sample, this clonotype turned up once. The chain combines TRBV6-5 with TRBJ1-5; 7 bases align to TRBD1. V lost 6 bases to trimming and J lost 0 bases; unmatched junction nucleotides: 5. Germline V gives CDR1 MNHEY, CDR2 SVGAGI. The CDR3 extends over 15 amino acids. CDR3 nucleotide sequence: TGTGCCAGCAGCCCCGGGACAGTTAGCAATCAGCCCCAGCATTTT. It specifies CASSPGTVSNQPQHF.

This clonotype was observed at least ten times. This chain links TRBV27 with TRBJ2-1, with no clear D. Germline CDR1 and CDR2: MNHEY and SMNVEV (reference sequence). The CDR3 spans 12 residues. Trimming cost V 5 bases and J 7 bases, with 9 bases left between them. This CDR3 reads CASSAPRNEQFF. The CDR3 DNA sequence: TGTGCCAGCAGTGCACCCCGGAATGAGCAGTTCTTC.